The 13 T cell receptor beta chains in this list originate from one sample, sequenced in a study of blood T cell repertoires in COVID-19. Assay used: immunoSEQ multiplex PCR; TCRdb lists only in-frame clones, some missing. The sample lists some 260,000 clones; more than 65% were seen once. Sequenced material: peripheral blood. The receptor source for this set is a woman aged 18-29 years with acute or convalescent COVID-19.

The chain recombines TRBV11-2 with TRBJ1-1; 8 bases match TRBD1. Per germline, CDR1 SGHAT and CDR2 FQNNGV. The CDR3 runs 13 residues. Trimming took 1 base from V and 7 from J; bases not matched to a gene: 2. CDR3 in DNA: TGTGCCAGCAGCTTAGGACAGGGGATTGAAGCTTTCTTT. It codes for CASSLGQGIEAFF.

This chain connects TRBV29-1 to TRBJ2-1; D is uncertain. V was shortened by 4 bases and J by 9 bases, with 7 bases between the two germline ends. The CDR3 is 10 residues long. Germline V gene data show CDR1 as SQVTM and CDR2 as ANQGSEA. The CDR3 spells CSVVSSEQFF. The CDR3 DNA sequence: TGCAGCGTTGTGTCGAGTGAGCAGTTCTTC.

The sample holds a few counts of this clone. The genes are TRBV5-4 and TRBJ1-1; D call uncertain. The germline V gene encodes CDR1 SGHNT and CDR2 YYREEE (reference sequence). This CDR3 region has 12 residues. With 4 bases removed from V and 2 bases from J, the gap between germline ends came to 6 bases. CDR3 sequence (DNA): TGTGCCAGCAGCAATAGAAACACTGAAGCTTTCTTT. Encoded protein: CASSNRNTEAFF.

The gene calls are TRBV2 and TRBJ1-2; 10 positions agree with TRBD1. The CDR3 covers 16 residues. V shed 6 bases, J shed 1 base, and the junction held 8 bases outside the gene matches. Germline assignment: CDR1 SNHLY and CDR2 FYNNEI. The CDR3: CASRVGTGVVNYGYTF. CDR3 DNA sequence: TGTGCCAGCAGAGTCGGGACAGGGGTGGTTAACTATGGCTACACCTTC.

The genes are TRBV12-3 or TRBV12-4 and TRBJ2-1; 7 nucleotides agree with TRBD1. The CDR3 extends over 13 amino acids. V was pared by 4 bases and J by 8 bases, with 5 bases of the junction left unmatched. CDR3 in amino acids: CASSSTGLYEQFF. In DNA, the CDR3 is TGTGCCAGCAGTTCGACAGGGCTTTATGAGCAGTTCTTC.

This clone was seen a few times. The chain joins TRBV25-1 to TRBJ1-3; D is possibly TRBD1 (6 bases). The germline CDR1 and CDR2 sequences are MGHDK and SYGVNS. The germline V and J ends were trimmed by 2 bases and 0 bases, with 17 bases remaining between them. This CDR3 region has 18 residues. In DNA form, the CDR3 reads TGTGCCAGCAGTGAAGGTTGGGGGTCAGGGGACTCTGGAAACACCATATATTTT. This gives the protein CASSEGWGSGDSGNTIYF.

This chain joins TRBV5-8 and TRBJ2-3, with D possibly TRBD2 on 6 matching bases. The CDR3 has 15 residues. CDR1 is SGHTS and CDR2 is YDEGEE in the germline V gene. Trimming took off 2 bases at V and 0 bases at J, with 10 bases between the two ends. The CDR3 here is CASSFGSGSTDTQYF. CDR3 nucleotides: TGTGCCAGCAGCTTCGGTAGCGGTAGCACAGATACGCAGTATTTT.

This clone is a singleton in its sample. The V and J genes are TRBV23-1 and TRBJ2-1, with D maybe TRBD2 (6 bases). TRBV23-1 carries the ORF label, with uncertain function. Trimming pared 0 bases from V and 0 bases from J, leaving 12 bases between. This CDR3 has 17 amino acids. The CDR3 here is CASSQSGGKSSYNEQFF. The CDR3 region has the DNA TGCGCCAGCAGTCAATCTGGGGGGAAGAGCTCCTACAATGAGCAGTTCTTC.

This clone occurred a few times. The chain combines TRBV12-5 with TRBJ1-1; 7 nucleotides line up with TRBD1. The CDR3 runs to 12 residues. CDR1 and CDR2 (germline): LGHNT, FRNRAP. The V gene end was trimmed by 6 bases and the J gene end by 4 bases; junction bases not matched to a gene: 2. CDR3 coding DNA: TGTGCTAGTGGGCAGGGGGGCACTGAAGCTTTCTTT. Translation: CASGQGGTEAFF. Full variable domain (rest looked up from reference TRBV12-5 and TRBJ1-1): DARVTQTPRHKVTEMGQEVTMRCQPILGHNTVFWYRQTMMQGLELLAYFRNRAPLDDSGMPKDRFSAEMPDATLATLKIQPSEPRDSAVYFCASGQGGTEAFFGQGTRLTVV.

This clone occurred once. This sequence joins TRBV5-1 and TRBJ2-1; D remains unclear. The V end was cut by 0 bases, the J end by 2 bases, with 9 bases between. Germline V gene sequence: CDR1 SGHRS, CDR2 YFSETQ. This CDR3 is built from 15 residues. The DNA of the CDR3 is TGCGCCAGCAGCTTGGGTCAGGTTACCTACAATGAGCAGTTCTTC. Residues: CASSLGQVTYNEQFF.

The chain joins TRBV7-2 to TRBJ1-2; D ambiguous. Trimming pared 1 base from V and 4 bases from J, leaving 10 bases between. The CDR3 is made up of 14 amino acids. Germline V gene lookup returns CDR1 SGHTA and CDR2 FQGNSA. The CDR3 DNA is TGTGCCAGCAGCTTAGGGGCGGGATCCTATGGCTACACCTTC. Translating gives CASSLGAGSYGYTF.

This clone occurred once. The V gene is TRBV3-1 (or the pseudogene TRBV3-2), the J gene TRBJ1-2, with a tentative D call TRBD1 (5 bases). V lost 4 bases and J lost 2, with 20 bases in between. Germline V gene lookup returns CDR1 LGHDT and CDR2 YNNKEL (reference sequence). The CDR3 sequence is 17 residues long. The CDR3 region has the DNA TGTGCCAGCAGCCCAGGGAGGGGTAGGCTCGAAAACTATGGCTACACCTTC. It specifies CASSPGRGRLENYGYTF.

This clone was detected only once. The genes are TRBV18 and TRBJ2-1, with 16 bases identical to TRBD2. Germline loops: CDR1 KGHSH, CDR2 LQKENI. V gave up 3 bases and J gave up 9 bases; unmatched junction bases: 8. The CDR3 contains 17 residues. CDR3 bases: TGTGCCAGCTCACCCCCGGGACTAGCGGGAGGGCCGGGTGAGCAGTTCTTC. Its translation: CASSPPGLAGGPGEQFF.